This record concerns one TCR beta chain sequence. The record originates from a study of blood T cell repertoires in COVID-19. This CDR3 region has 14 residues. V was shortened by 1 base and J by 7 bases, with 13 bases between the two germline ends. CDR1 and CDR2 (germline): LGHNA, YNFKEQ. Produced via immunoSEQ multiplex PCR; TCRdb's table is partial and in-frame only. The table lists about 180,000 clones, over 75% of them singletons. The source of this sequence is a man aged 40-49 years with active or convalescent COVID-19. The V gene is TRBV4-2, the J gene TRBJ1-1, with TRBD1 as a possible D gene (5 bases). Sequenced sample: peripheral blood. The DNA of the CDR3 is TGTGCCAGCAGCCAAGTGGGCCAGGGCCTTGAAGCTTTCTTT. Residues: CASSQVGQGLEAFF.